This entry lists 5 T cell receptor beta chains sequenced from one sample in a study of blood T cell repertoires in COVID-19. TCRdb's copy holds only in-frame clones and misses some; the assay was immunoSEQ multiplex PCR. The repertoire includes some 80,000 clones, 85% to 90% of them detected once, and about 21% sits in the top ten. The source material was peripheral blood. The receptors were sampled from a human donor in a cohort sampled during active COVID-19.

The V and J genes are TRBV27 and TRBJ2-6; D is perhaps TRBD1 (6 bases). Germline CDR1 reads MNHEY; CDR2 reads SMNVEV (reference sequence). Trimming shortened V by 5 bases and J by 3 bases, and 11 bases separated the two germline ends. The CDR3 covers 15 residues. The CDR3 DNA reads TGTGCCAGCAGTGGCAGGGGAGTTGGGGCCAACGTCCTGACTTTC. Translating gives CASSGRGVGANVLTF.

V and J are TRBV30 and TRBJ1-2; D is possibly TRBD1 (5 bases). V lost 0 bases to trimming and J lost 5 bases, with 19 bases between them. Germline lookup yields CDR1 GTSNPN and CDR2 SVGIG (reference sequence). CDR3 size: 16 residues. The chain's CDR3 is CAWSVRPRGGGYGYTF. The CDR3 DNA follows: TGTGCCTGGAGTGTAAGACCCCGGGGGGGAGGATATGGCTACACCTTC. Using reference TRBV30 and TRBJ1-2 for the parts outside the CDR3, the full variable domain is SQTIHQWPATLVQPVGSPLSLECTVEGTSNPNLYWYRQAAGRGLQLLFYSVGIGQISSEVPQNLSASRPQDRQFILSSKKLLLSDSGFYLCAWSVRPRGGGYGYTFGSGTRLTVV.

This sequence joins TRBV3-1 (or the pseudogene TRBV3-2) and TRBJ2-7; unclear D gene. Per the germline V gene, CDR1 is LGHDT and CDR2 is YNNKEL (reference sequence). The CDR3 is made up of 13 amino acids. The V and J ends lost 4 bases and 6 bases respectively, with 13 bases between them. The CDR3 DNA reads TGTGCCAGCAGCCCACGTACTACGTCCGAGCAGTACTTC. It yields the protein CASSPRTTSEQYF.

This chain connects TRBV5-4 to TRBJ1-2; D unresolved. The V end was cut by 4 bases, the J end by 3 bases, with 16 bases between. The CDR3 is made up of 15 amino acids. Germline CDR1 SGHNT, CDR2 YYREEE (reference sequence). The CDR3 loop is CASSQSGRTDYGYTF. In nucleotides, the CDR3 is TGTGCCAGCAGCCAGAGCGGACGGACGGACTATGGCTACACCTTC. Full variable domain (rest looked up from reference TRBV5-4 and TRBJ1-2): ETGVTQSPTHLIKTRGQQVTLRCSSQSGHNTVSWYQQALGQGPQFIFQYYREEENGRGNFPPRFSGLQFPNYSSELNVNALELDDSALYLCASSQSGRTDYGYTFGSGTRLTVV.

J is TRBJ1-2 and V is TRBV3-1 (or the pseudogene TRBV3-2); possibly TRBD1 for D (6 bases). The V gene lost 0 bases and the J gene lost 3 bases, with 8 bases spanning the gap. CDR1 is LGHDT, CDR2 YNNKEL, per germline (reference sequence). The CDR3 spans 14 residues. DNA of the CDR3: TGTGCCAGCAGCCAAGATACAGGGTACTATGGCTACACCTTC. Translating gives CASSQDTGYYGYTF.